The T cell receptor (beta chain) described here comes from a study of cytomegalovirus exposure and HLA in healthy donors. Comments on this clone: Its specificity is not known. A read error may account for a junction end that differs from germline.

PCR was performed using 60 Vbeta and 13 Jbeta primers. Original processing notes: Later, 80 million or so unique TCR beta chains were counted in an analysis, and roughly 11 million of them were shared. Generated by immunoSEQ multiplex PCR, the TCRdb table keeps only in-frame clones and is missing some. V, J and clone size are taken as reported in that table, and D and trimming were inferred from the DNA itself. In all, the sample yields roughly 120,000 clones. Points from the study as a whole: The authors enumerated over 150 TCR beta chains as linked to cytomegalovirus. TCR beta sequences reportedly predicted most subjects' HLA-A and HLA-B alleles accurately.

The germline V gene encodes CDR1 SSHAT and CDR2 FNYEAQ (reference sequence). This CDR3 is built from 17 residues. Source material: PBMCs. The chain couples TRBV7-7 to TRBJ2-5; D is uncertain. The receptor was isolated from a young man in good health and CMV-seronegative. CDR3 bases: TGTGCTAGCAGCTTAGAGGTGGGCAGTGAGTACCAAGAGACCCAGTACTTC. Protein sequence: CASSLEVGSEYQETQYF.